Listed below are T cell receptor beta chains from one sample, sequenced in a study of T cell responses to AZD1222 COVID-19 vaccine. The repertoire was sequenced with immunoSEQ multiplex PCR; TCRdb's copy has only in-frame clones and lacks some. This table has 100,000 or so clones, 70% to 90% appearing once. The starting material was peripheral blood, obtained 28 days after the second AZD1222 dose. All receptors come from an adult who received the AZD1222 COVID-19 vaccine. The CDR3 runs from the conserved cysteine through the conserved F or W. A D gene is named only where the DNA matches it firmly. Clone size is shown for a subset of rows, as once, few, many or a class of expanded clone.

v_call	clone_size	d_call	j_call	cdr3_nt	cdr3_aa
TRBV28	.	.	TRBJ1-5	TGTGCCAGCAGGCCCACTAATCAGCCCCAGCATTTT	CASRPTNQPQHF
TRBV2	few	.	TRBJ1-4	TGTGCCAGCAGCCTTGGGAGGGGAGGAGGCGAAAAACTGTTTTTT	CASSLGRGGGEKLFF
TRBV9	few	.	TRBJ1-2	TGTGCCAGCAGCGTAAATCTGGGTTCTAACTATGGCTACACCTTC	CASSVNLGSNYGYTF
TRBV25-1	.	.	TRBJ1-5	TGTGCCAGCAGTGGAGGAGGGCGTCAGCCCCAGCATTTT	CASSGGGRQPQHF
TRBV7-2	.	TRBD2	TRBJ2-7	TGTGCCAGCAGCTTAGGAACTAGCGGGAGTTTCTACGAGCAGTACTTC	CASSLGTSGSFYEQYF
TRBV18	.	TRBD2	TRBJ2-5	TGTGCCAGCTCAACCACCTCGGGTAGCGGGAGCACAGGGACCCAGTACTTC	CASSTTSGSGSTGTQYF
TRBV20-1	.	.	TRBJ2-1	TGCAGTGCCGACTGGGGCAATGAGCAGTTCTTC	CSADWGNEQFF
TRBV10-3	.	.	TRBJ1-5	TGTGCCATCAGTGTAACAGGGCGCAATCAGCCCCAGCATTTT	CAISVTGRNQPQHF
TRBV27	.	TRBD1	TRBJ1-5	TGTGCCAGCAGTATAGGGACAGCCTGGGCTCCCCAGCATTTT	CASSIGTAWAPQHF
TRBV3-1/TRBV3-2	.	.	TRBJ2-7	TGTGCCAGCAGCCTAGGGGGGAGCTCCTACGAGCAGTACTTC	CASSLGGSSYEQYF
TRBV4-1	.	.	TRBJ2-7	TGCGCCAGCAGCCCCCGGGACTCCGGGAGTGAGCAGTACTTC	CASSPRDSGSEQYF
TRBV2	.	.	TRBJ1-3	TGTGCCAGCAGTGGAGGCCTCTCTGGAAACACCATATATTTT	CASSGGLSGNTIYF
TRBV7-8	.	.	TRBJ1-6	TGTGCCAGCAGCTTGGGGGGAGTACAGTCACCCCTCCACTTT	CASSLGGVQSPLHF
TRBV5-4	.	.	TRBJ2-3	TGTGCCAGCAGCTTTTCCCAACTAAGCACAGATACGCAGTATTTT	CASSFSQLSTDTQYF
TRBV4-2	.	.	TRBJ2-1	TGTGCCAGCAGCCAAGATCCGTGGGGTGAGCAGTTCTTC	CASSQDPWGEQFF
TRBV10-3	.	.	TRBJ2-6	TGTGCCATCAGTGAGTTGGCAGGGGAACACTCTGGGGCCAACGTCCTGACTTTC	CAISELAGEHSGANVLTF
TRBV19	.	.	TRBJ1-1	TGTGCCAGTAGTATCTCTAACACTGAAGCTTTCTTT	CASSISNTEAFF
TRBV7-2	.	.	TRBJ1-2	TGTGCCAGCAGCTTAGGAGGGGGTGCCTATGGCTACACCTTC	CASSLGGGAYGYTF
TRBV13	.	.	TRBJ2-7	TGTGCCAGCAGCTTAGGGGGAGGCTCGGGCGAGCAGTACTTC	CASSLGGGSGEQYF
TRBV11-1	.	.	TRBJ1-1	TGTGCCAGTAATGACAGACTGAACACTGAAGCTTTCTTT	CASNDRLNTEAFF
TRBV6-1	.	.	TRBJ1-3	TGTGCCAGCAGTGAAAGGGACCCCTCTGGAAACACCATATATTTT	CASSERDPSGNTIYF
TRBV6-5	.	TRBD1	TRBJ2-2	TGTGCCAGCAGAACCGGGACAGGGGACACCGGGGAGCTGTTTTTT	CASRTGTGDTGELFF